Here is one T cell receptor beta chain with its context. This specimen belongs to a study of Graves' ophthalmopathy and Graves' hyperthyroidism. Unmatched junction bases numbered 7, after V lost 6 bases and J lost 7 bases. Germline V gene data show CDR1 as DFQATT and CDR2 as SNEGSKA (reference sequence). This CDR3 contains 13 residues. The diagnosis was founded upon clinical symptoms, serum thyroxine, TRAb, thyroid ultrasound and orbital computed tomography. The sequenced template was RNA, covering the TCR beta CDR3 region. HTBI-primed first-round RT-PCR preceded second-round multiplex PCR. MiXCR, applied by TCRdb to the multiplex PCR reads, yields one record per CDR3 protein. This table holds 300,000 to 400,000 distinct CDR3 sequences, roughly 15% found once.

Sequencing was performed on peripheral blood. The rearrangement joins TRBV20-1 to TRBJ2-5, with 11 bases lining up with TRBD2. The TCR comes from an adult woman with stable Graves' hyperthyroidism. The CDR3 DNA sequence: TGCAGTGCCCCGGGACTAGCGGAAGGGACCCAGTACTTC. As protein: CSAPGLAEGTQYF.